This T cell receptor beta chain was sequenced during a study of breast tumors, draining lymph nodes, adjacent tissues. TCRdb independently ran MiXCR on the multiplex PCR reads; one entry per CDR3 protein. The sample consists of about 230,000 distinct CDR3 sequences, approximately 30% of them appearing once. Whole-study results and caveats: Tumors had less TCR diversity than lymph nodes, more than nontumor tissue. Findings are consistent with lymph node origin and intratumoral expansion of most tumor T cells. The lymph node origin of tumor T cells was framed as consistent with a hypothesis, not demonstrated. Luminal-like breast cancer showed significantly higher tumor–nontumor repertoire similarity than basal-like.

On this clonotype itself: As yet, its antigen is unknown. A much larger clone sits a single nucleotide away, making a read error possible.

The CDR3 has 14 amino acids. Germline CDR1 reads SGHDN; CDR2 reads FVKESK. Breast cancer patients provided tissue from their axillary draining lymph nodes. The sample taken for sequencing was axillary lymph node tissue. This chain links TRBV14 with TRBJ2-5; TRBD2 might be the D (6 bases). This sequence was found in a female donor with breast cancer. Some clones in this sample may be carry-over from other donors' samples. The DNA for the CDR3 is TGTGCCAGCAGGAGGTCTAGCGAACAAGAGACCCAGTCCTTC. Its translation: CASRRSSEQETQSF.